This T cell receptor beta chain was sequenced for a study of T cells after yellow fever vaccination. Germline-derived CDR1 and CDR2 are SGHTA and FQGTGA. This CDR3 has 16 residues. Trimming removed 11 bases from V and 4 bases from J, with 26 bases in between. TCRdb itself ran the 5' RACE reads through MiXCR, one entry per CDR3 protein. Seen here are a few hundred thousand distinct CDR3 sequences, about 7.8% observed once, and the top ten hold 17%. The source material was PBMCs, sampled approximately 47 days after the first yellow fever vaccination. The chain recombines TRBV7-3 with TRBJ2-5, with TRBD2 as a possible D gene (5 bases). The clonotype comes from a man younger than 30 who received the YFV17D yellow fever vaccine. Written as DNA, the CDR3 is TGTGCCCGCCGAGTGGGTTATGCCGCGGCGGGAGAGACCCAGTACTTC. Translating gives CARRVGYAAAGETQYF.